This T cell receptor beta chain was sequenced in a study of cytomegalovirus exposure and HLA in healthy donors. Study context: A previous analysis identified about 110 million unique TCR beta sequences derived from roughly 180 million T cells.

Germline V gene data show CDR1 as SGHTA and CDR2 as FQGNSA. The CDR3 spans 19 residues. V was pared by 4 bases and J by 0 bases, with 14 bases of the junction left unmatched. The PCR had 60 Vbeta and 13 Jbeta primers. Using immunoSEQ multiplex PCR, the repertoire was profiled, and TCRdb retains in-frame clones only, with some absent. Altogether approximately 160,000 clones are present, roughly 80% being singletons, with the ten largest covering around 4.6%. About this clone itself: Its antigen is as yet unknown.

Points from the study as a whole: A later analysis revealed that TCR association rates differed between HLA loci, peaking at DRB1 and bottoming out at HLA-C.

This TCR came from a male donor in good health and CMV-seronegative. The sample consisted of PBMCs. The chain uses TRBV7-2 and TRBJ2-7, with TRBD2 matching over 11 bases. CDR3: CASSSIGRLAGRYSYEQYF. Here the CDR3 DNA reads TGTGCCAGCAGCTCTATTGGGAGACTAGCGGGACGGTACTCCTACGAGCAGTACTTC.